This T cell receptor beta chain was profiled in a study of blood T cell repertoires in COVID-19. V lost 4 bases to trimming and J lost 4 bases; unmatched junction nucleotides: 9. CDR1 and CDR2 from the germline V gene are SEHNR and FQNEAQ (reference sequence). The CDR3 length is 16 residues. Method: immunoSEQ multiplex PCR; TCRdb's copy keeps in-frame clones and lacks some. This table has 100,000 or so clones, approximately 90% appearing once. Source material: peripheral blood. The source of this sequence is a human donor with active COVID-19. The donor label of this sample is uncertain. The gene calls are TRBV7-9 and TRBJ2-3; 9 positions match TRBD2. This chain's CDR3 is CASSSAGRGGADTQYF. CDR3 sequence (DNA): TGTGCCAGCAGCTCCGCCGGGCGGGGGGGCGCAGATACGCAGTATTTT.